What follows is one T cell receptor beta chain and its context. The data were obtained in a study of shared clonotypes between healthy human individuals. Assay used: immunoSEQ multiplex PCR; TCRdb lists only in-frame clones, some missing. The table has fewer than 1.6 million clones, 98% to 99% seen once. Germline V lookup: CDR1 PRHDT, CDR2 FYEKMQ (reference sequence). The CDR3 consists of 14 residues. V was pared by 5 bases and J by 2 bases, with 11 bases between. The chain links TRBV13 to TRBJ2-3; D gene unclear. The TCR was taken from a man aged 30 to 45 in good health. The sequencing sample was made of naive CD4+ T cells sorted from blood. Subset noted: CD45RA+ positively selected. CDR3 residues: CASSPRAHTDTQYF. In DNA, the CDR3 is TGTGCCAGCAGCCCCCGCGCCCACACAGATACGCAGTATTTT.